This T cell receptor beta chain was sequenced in a study of TIL therapy for anti-PD-1-resistant metastatic lung cancer. Looking at the study overall: Most patients had lung adenocarcinoma; a handful of tumors were EGFR-mutant, two ALK-rearranged; half smoked currently or formerly. Tumors carried a median roughly 1.5 non-synonymous mutations per megabase.

The CDR3 covers 17 residues. Germline-derived CDR1 and CDR2 are SGHTA and FQGNSA. V was clipped by 5 bases and J by 2 bases; unmatched bases: 9. The sample's time point: pre-treatment sample, taken before nivolumab and TIL therapy. The tumor samples were excised metastases, mostly pleural nodules or supraclavicular lymph nodes. Sequencing used immunoSEQ v3. Here immunoSEQ multiplex PCR was the method, and the copy in TCRdb shows in-frame clones only, minus some. In the table there are 7,000 to 8,000 clones, roughly three fifths of which are singletons. This chain connects TRBV7-2 to TRBJ2-5; 12 positions agree with TRBD1. The clonotype comes from a person between 25 and 79 years old with non-small cell lung cancer. Material: tumor tissue, obtained at baseline. In nucleotides, the CDR3 is TGTGCCAGCAGCCCTACGGGACAGGGGGCGCTTCAAGAGACCCAGTACTTC. It translates to CASSPTGQGALQETQYF. Based on the CDR3 plus reference TRBV7-2 and TRBJ2-5, the full variable domain is GAGVSQSPSNKVTEKGKDVELRCDPISGHTALYWYRQSLGQGLEFLIYFQGNSAPDKSGLPSDRFSAERTGGSVSTLTIQRTQQEDSAVYLCASSPTGQGALQETQYFGPGTRLLVL.